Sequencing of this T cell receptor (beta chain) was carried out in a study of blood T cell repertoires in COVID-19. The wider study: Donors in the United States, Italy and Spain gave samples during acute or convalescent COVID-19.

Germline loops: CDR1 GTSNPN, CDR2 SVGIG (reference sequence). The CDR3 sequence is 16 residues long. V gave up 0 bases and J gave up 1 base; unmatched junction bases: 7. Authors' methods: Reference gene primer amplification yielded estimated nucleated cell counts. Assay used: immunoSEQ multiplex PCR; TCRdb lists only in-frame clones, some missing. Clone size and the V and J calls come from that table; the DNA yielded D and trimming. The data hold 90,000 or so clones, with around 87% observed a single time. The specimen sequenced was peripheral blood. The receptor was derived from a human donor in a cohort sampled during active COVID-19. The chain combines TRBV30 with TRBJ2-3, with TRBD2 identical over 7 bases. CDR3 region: CAWSVGPRGGTDTQYF. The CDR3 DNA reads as TGTGCCTGGAGTGTAGGTCCCCGGGGGGGCACAGATACGCAGTATTTT. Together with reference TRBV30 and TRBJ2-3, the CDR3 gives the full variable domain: SQTIHQWPATLVQPVGSPLSLECTVEGTSNPNLYWYRQAAGRGLQLLFYSVGIGQISSEVPQNLSASRPQDRQFILSSKKLLLSDSGFYLCAWSVGPRGGTDTQYFGPGTRLTVL.